One sample yielded the 2 T cell receptor beta chains listed below, sequenced in a study of cytomegalovirus exposure and HLA in healthy donors (dated by TCRdb to about 2017). Libraries were built with the immunoSEQ multiplex PCR assay. For the multiplex PCR, a mixture combining 60 forward primers for TCR Vbeta segments and 13 reverse primers for TCR Jbeta segments was used. As stored in TCRdb, this immuneACCESS dataset retains in-frame rearrangements with V and J assigned. A fraction of the clones does not appear; measured against another copy, unresolved V genes explain less than half of the discrepancy, and the remainder lacks a known reason. The table for this sample lists some 120,000 clones; around 72% of them were counted only once. Clones ranked in the top ten supply 7.5% to 9.5% of the sample. The sample was PBMCs. The receptors were gathered from a woman aged 50 to 60 in good health and CMV-seropositive.

The rearrangement joins TRBV7-9 to TRBJ1-2, with 8 bases lining up with TRBD1. In germline, CDR1 is SEHNR, CDR2 FQNEAQ (reference sequence). This CDR3 is 13 amino acids long. The ends lost 6 bases at V and 4 bases at J; junction bases unmatched: 4. The CDR3 DNA reads TGTGCCAGCAGTCAGACAGGGGCCTATGGCTACACCTTC. Its translation is CASSQTGAYGYTF.

The chain carries TRBV13 and TRBJ1-2; TRBD1 matches at 7 bases. The CDR3 extends over 13 amino acids. CDR1 and CDR2 (germline): PRHDT, FYEKMQ (reference sequence). Losses at the gene ends were 5 bases for V and 10 bases for J; bases not matched to a gene: 10. CDR3 region: CASSRGQEGPYTF. The CDR3 DNA sequence: TGTGCCAGCAGCCGCGGACAGGAAGGGCCCTACACCTTC.